Listed below are T cell receptor beta chains from one sample, sequenced in a study of T cells in Graves' hyperthyroidism and ophthalmopathy. MiXCR was run by TCRdb on the multiplex PCR reads, yielding one entry per CDR3 protein. The sample has about 350,000 distinct CDR3 sequences, around a sixth seen once. The sample taken for sequencing was blood. All receptors derive from a woman aged 40-49 years with Graves' ophthalmopathy. Both conserved end residues are trimmed from each CDR3. Size tells how often a clone was seen (once, few, many) or the class of an expanded clone, and some rows leave it out.

abundance,v_gene,j_gene,CDR3aa
many,TRBV6-5,TRBJ1-2,ASSSPWTGNYGYT
many,TRBV11-2,TRBJ2-7,ASSRRTGFTSYEQY
many,TRBV30,TRBJ1-1,AWSSWGGKDTEAF
many,TRBV19,TRBJ1-2,ASSTPGGNYGYT
many,TRBV12-3/TRBV12-4,TRBJ2-5,ASSPAGARETQY
many,TRBV2,TRBJ2-6,ASSGQPLSGANVLT
many,TRBV7-2,TRBJ1-1,ASSSGLGAF
many,TRBV12-3/TRBV12-4,TRBJ2-2,ASSGTGVTGELF
many,TRBV6-1,TRBJ1-5,ASSRGVNQPQH
.,TRBV2,TRBJ2-7,ASSDGQGVDEQY
many,TRBV19,TRBJ1-1,ASSIGQGGRTEAF
many,TRBV12-3/TRBV12-4,TRBJ1-5,ASSLFIGPNSNQPQH
.,TRBV6-9,TRBJ1-6,ASSYDQGWNSPLH
many,TRBV20-1,TRBJ1-5,SAQDETGWGQPQH
.,TRBV6-1,TRBJ2-7,ASIRDSRSSYEQY
many,TRBV20-1,TRBJ2-7,SARDSGHYSIEQY
many,TRBV2,TRBJ2-7,ASRKAQGSEQY
many,TRBV6-5,TRBJ2-7,ASSNYGTDTYEQY
many,TRBV10-1,TRBJ1-1,ASSVIRFMNTEAF
many,TRBV19,TRBJ1-5,ASSNDAGINQPQH
many,TRBV7-8,TRBJ2-2,ASSLGAGGPGTGELF
.,TRBV6-1,TRBJ1-1,ASSEPTLNTEAF
many,TRBV12-3/TRBV12-4,TRBJ1-2,ASSLAPPRTANYGYT
.,TRBV18,TRBJ1-5,ASSPQDRVQPQH
many,TRBV29-1,TRBJ2-2,SVEAEEIHRGTNTGELF
many,TRBV7-8,TRBJ1-5,ASSLVSPGTSNQPQH
many,TRBV6-1,TRBJ2-4,ASRVWEAKNIQY
many,TRBV6-2/TRBV6-3,TRBJ1-2,ASSPPTSGGYT
many,TRBV12-3/TRBV12-4,TRBJ2-7,ASRTGTSGNEQY
many,TRBV6-2/TRBV6-3,TRBJ1-1,ASSPGPGPAF
many,TRBV3-1,TRBJ2-6,ASSQQGGTLSGANVLT
many,TRBV24-1,TRBJ1-5,ATRAGGLSNQPQH
many,TRBV6-2/TRBV6-3,TRBJ2-6,ASKRTGAGANVLT
many,TRBV11-2,TRBJ2-2,ASSLRTSGMVTGELF
many,TRBV7-7,TRBJ2-5,ASSPEGIGETQY
many,TRBV6-1,TRBJ1-1,ASTRDRVSFGTEAF
many,TRBV12-3/TRBV12-4,TRBJ1-5,ASSLTGRSQPQH
many,TRBV19,TRBJ2-7,ASRLRGSNYEQY
many,TRBV18,TRBJ1-1,ASSGKSDTEAF
many,TRBV6-2/TRBV6-3,TRBJ2-5,ASSWRRLTGATGRSGPETQY
.,TRBV6-1,TRBJ2-5,ASVAGGETQY
many,TRBV27,TRBJ2-3,ASSFSWRAGTDTQY
many,TRBV10-2,TRBJ2-7,ASRDRDRVYEQY
many,TRBV7-2,TRBJ2-7,ASSFSIAGGYEQY
many,TRBV7-8,TRBJ2-7,ASSPYVGTAYEQY
many,TRBV19,TRBJ1-5,ASREQGLNQPQH
many,TRBV12-3/TRBV12-4,TRBJ1-1,ASSMDRGTEAF
many,TRBV6-2/TRBV6-3,TRBJ2-7,ASSYFDRDYEQY
many,TRBV12-3/TRBV12-4,TRBJ2-7,ASRKAGGDEQY
many,TRBV12-3/TRBV12-4,TRBJ2-6,ASRSSGAGANVLT
many,TRBV30,TRBJ2-5,AWKLGETQY
many,TRBV27,TRBJ2-1,ASSWGGSLNEQF
few,TRBV4-1,TRBJ1-5,ASSQQGQPQH
many,TRBV11-2,TRBJ2-7,ASSYQTLSEQY